The sequence of this T cell receptor (beta chain) was determined in a study of blood T cell repertoires in COVID-19. Study summary: Both acute and convalescent COVID-19 samples were obtained from the United States, Italy and Spain. Nucleic acid was either cDNA or gDNA, and it came from T cells, B-cell-depleted T cells, or PBMCs.

Per the original methods: Reference gene primers were amplified, and this amplification served to estimate nucleated cell counts. The table came from immunoSEQ multiplex PCR; TCRdb's copy has only in-frame clones and leaves some out. Clone size and the V and J calls come from that table; the DNA yielded D and trimming. The repertoire holds some 180,000 clones, with 65% to 90% as singletons. Deletions cut 3 bases from V and 8 bases from J, with 10 bases between. Germline V gene data show CDR1 as MNHEY and CDR2 as SMNVEV (reference sequence). The CDR3 length is 12 residues. The chain uses TRBV27 and TRBJ2-5; D is unresolved. This TCR came from a human donor in a cohort sampled during active COVID-19. The specimen sequenced was peripheral blood. The CDR3 here is CASSFTERTQYF. CDR3 sequence (DNA): TGTGCCAGCAGTTTCACGGAGCGTACCCAGTACTTC.